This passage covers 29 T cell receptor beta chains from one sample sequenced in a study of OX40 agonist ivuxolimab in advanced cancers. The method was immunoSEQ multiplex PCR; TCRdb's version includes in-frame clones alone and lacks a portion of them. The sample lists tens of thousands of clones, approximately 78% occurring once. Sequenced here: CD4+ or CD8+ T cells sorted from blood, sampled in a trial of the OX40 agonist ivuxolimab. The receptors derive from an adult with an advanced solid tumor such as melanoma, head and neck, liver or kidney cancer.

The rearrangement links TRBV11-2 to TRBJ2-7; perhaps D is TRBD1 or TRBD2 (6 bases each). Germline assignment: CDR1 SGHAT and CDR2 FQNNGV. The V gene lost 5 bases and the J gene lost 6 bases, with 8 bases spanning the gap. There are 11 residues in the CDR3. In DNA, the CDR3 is TGTGCCAGCAGCGGGGGGCTCGAGCAGTACTTC. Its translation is CASSGGLEQYF.

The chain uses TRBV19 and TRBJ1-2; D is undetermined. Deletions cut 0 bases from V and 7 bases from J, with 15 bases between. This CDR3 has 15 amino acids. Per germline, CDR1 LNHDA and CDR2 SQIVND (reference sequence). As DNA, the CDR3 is TGTGCCAGTAGTATAGATGTCTTGGGCAGAACTGGCTACACCTTC. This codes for CASSIDVLGRTGYTF.

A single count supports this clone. The CDR3 sequence: CASRPGGKNEQYF. In nucleotides, the CDR3 is TGTGCCAGCCGCCCGGGGGGCAAGAACGAGCAGTACTTC. The chain carries TRBV6-6 and TRBJ2-7, with TRBD2 as a possible D gene (7 bases). This CDR3 is built from 13 residues. The ends were cut back, 8 bases at V and 5 bases at J, with 16 bases in the middle. Germline CDR1 reads MNHNY; CDR2 reads SVGAGI (reference sequence).

For the CDR3, the DNA is TGTGCCAGCAAGGATAGGGACCACACCGGGGAGCTGTTTTTT. This sequence encodes CASKDRDHTGELFF. The gene calls are TRBV2 and TRBJ2-2, with D possibly called TRBD1 or TRBD2 (5 bases each). The CDR3 loop spans 14 amino acids. From germline, CDR1 is SNHLY and CDR2 FYNNEI. V lost 7 bases, J lost 3 bases, and 12 bases lay in between.

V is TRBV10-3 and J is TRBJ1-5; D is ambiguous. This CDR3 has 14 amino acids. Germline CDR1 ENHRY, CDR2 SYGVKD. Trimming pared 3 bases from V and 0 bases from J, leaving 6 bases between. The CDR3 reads CAISEWDSNQPQHF. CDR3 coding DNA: TGTGCCATCAGTGAATGGGATAGCAATCAGCCCCAGCATTTT.

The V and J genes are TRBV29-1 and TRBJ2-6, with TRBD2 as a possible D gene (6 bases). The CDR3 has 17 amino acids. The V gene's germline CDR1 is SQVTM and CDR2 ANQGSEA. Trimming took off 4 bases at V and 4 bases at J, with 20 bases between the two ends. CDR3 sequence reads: CSVAELAGVAGANVLTF. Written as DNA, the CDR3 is TGCAGCGTTGCTGAACTAGCCGGGGTGGCCGGGGCCAACGTCCTGACTTTC.

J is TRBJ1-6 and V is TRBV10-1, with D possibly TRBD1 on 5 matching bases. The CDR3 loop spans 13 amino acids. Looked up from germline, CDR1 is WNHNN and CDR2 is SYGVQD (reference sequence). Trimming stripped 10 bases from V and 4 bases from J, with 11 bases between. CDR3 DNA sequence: TGCGCCAACCTGGGACCGTATAATTCACCCCTCCACTTT. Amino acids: CANLGPYNSPLHF.

The CDR3 region has the DNA TGTGCCAGCAGACAGCTCCTGAGGACAGGGCCGGGGGCCAACGTCCTGACTTTC. This gives the protein CASRQLLRTGPGANVLTF. The chain couples TRBV28 to TRBJ2-6; the match to TRBD1 covers 8 bases. The CDR3 consists of 18 residues. Losses at the gene ends were 6 bases for V and 4 bases for J; bases not matched to a gene: 14. Germline-derived CDR1 and CDR2 are MDHEN and SYDVKM. The full variable domain, completed using reference TRBV28 and TRBJ2-6, is DVKVTQSSRYLVKRTGEKVFLECVQDMDHENMFWYRQDPGLGLRLIYFSYDVKMKEKGDIPEGYSVSREKKERFSLILESASTNQTSMYLCASRQLLRTGPGANVLTFGAGSRLTVL.

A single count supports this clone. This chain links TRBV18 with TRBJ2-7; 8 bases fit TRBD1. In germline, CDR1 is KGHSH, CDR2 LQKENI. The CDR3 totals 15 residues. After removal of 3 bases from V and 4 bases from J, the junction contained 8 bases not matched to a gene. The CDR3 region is CASSPTGAKAYEQYF. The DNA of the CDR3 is TGTGCCAGCTCACCGACAGGGGCCAAGGCGTACGAGCAGTACTTC.

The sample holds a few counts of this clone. CDR3 protein: CATARGLSSGANVLTF. The CDR3 region has the DNA TGCGCCACCGCCAGGGGCCTGAGCTCTGGGGCCAACGTCCTGACTTTC. The chain links TRBV23-1 to TRBJ2-6; tentative D call: TRBD1 (6 bases). TRBV23-1 has ORF status, its function being uncertain. The CDR3 has 16 amino acids. V shed 10 bases and J shed 0 bases, with 16 bases lying between them.

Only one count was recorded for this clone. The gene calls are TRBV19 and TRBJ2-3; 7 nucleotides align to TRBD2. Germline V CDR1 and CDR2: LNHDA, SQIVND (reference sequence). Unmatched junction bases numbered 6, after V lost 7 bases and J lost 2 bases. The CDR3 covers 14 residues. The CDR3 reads CASTSLADTDTQYF. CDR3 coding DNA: TGTGCCAGTACCAGTCTAGCGGACACAGATACGCAGTATTTT.

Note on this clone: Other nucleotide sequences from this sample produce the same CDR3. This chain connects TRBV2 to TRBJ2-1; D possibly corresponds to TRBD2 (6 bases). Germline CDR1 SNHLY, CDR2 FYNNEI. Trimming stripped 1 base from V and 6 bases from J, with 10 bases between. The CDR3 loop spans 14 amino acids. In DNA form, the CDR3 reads TGTGCCAGCAGTGAAGTCGGGGGTCCCAATGAGCAGTTCTTC. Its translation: CASSEVGGPNEQFF.

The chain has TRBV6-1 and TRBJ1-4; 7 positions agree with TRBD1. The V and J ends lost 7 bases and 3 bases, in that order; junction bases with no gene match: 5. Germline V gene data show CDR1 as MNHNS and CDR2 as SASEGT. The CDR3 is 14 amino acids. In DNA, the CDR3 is TGTGCCAGCACCACGACAGGGTCTAATGAAAAACTGTTTTTT. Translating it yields CASTTTGSNEKLFF.

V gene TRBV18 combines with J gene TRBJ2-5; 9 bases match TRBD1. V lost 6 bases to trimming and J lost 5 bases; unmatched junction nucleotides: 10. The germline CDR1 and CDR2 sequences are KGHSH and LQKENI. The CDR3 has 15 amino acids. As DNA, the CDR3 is TGTGCCAGCTCCCCCCGGACAGGGGAGAAGGAGACCCAGTACTTC. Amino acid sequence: CASSPRTGEKETQYF. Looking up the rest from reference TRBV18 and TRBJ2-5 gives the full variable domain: NAGVMQNPRHLVRRRGQEARLRCSPMKGHSHVYWYRQLPEEGLKFMVYLQKENIIDESGMPKERFSAEFPKEGPSILRIQQVVRGDSAAYFCASSPRTGEKETQYFGPGTRLLVL.

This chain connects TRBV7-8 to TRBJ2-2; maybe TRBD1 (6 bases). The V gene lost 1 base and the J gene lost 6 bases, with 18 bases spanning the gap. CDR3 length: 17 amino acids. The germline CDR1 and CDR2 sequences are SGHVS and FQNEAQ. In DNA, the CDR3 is TGTGCCAGCAGCTTAGGCGGCAGGGGTATGTCAGCCGGGGAGCTGTTTTTT. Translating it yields CASSLGGRGMSAGELFF.

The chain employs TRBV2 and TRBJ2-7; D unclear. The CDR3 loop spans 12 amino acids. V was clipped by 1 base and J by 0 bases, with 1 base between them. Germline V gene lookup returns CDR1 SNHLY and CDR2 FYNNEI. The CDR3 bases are TGTGCCAGCAGTGAAGTCTCCTACGAGCAGTACTTC. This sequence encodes CASSEVSYEQYF.

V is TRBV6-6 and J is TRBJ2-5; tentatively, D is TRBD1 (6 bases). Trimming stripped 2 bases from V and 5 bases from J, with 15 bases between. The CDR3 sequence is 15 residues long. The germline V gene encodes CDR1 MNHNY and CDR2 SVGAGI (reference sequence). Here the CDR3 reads CASSYRVGGGETQYF. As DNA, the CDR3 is TGTGCCAGCAGTTACAGAGTTGGGGGCGGGGAGACCCAGTACTTC.

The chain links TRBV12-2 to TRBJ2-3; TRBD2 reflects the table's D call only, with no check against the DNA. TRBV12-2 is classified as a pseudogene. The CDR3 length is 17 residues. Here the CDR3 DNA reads TGTGCAAGTCGCTTATCCGGGGGGACTAGCGGGGGCCATACGCAGTATTTT. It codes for CASRLSGGTSGGHTQYF.

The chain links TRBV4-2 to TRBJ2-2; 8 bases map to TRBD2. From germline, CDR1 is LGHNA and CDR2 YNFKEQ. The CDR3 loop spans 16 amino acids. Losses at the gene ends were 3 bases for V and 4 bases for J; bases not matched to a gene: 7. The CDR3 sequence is CASSQLMAGGTGELFF. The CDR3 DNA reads TGTGCCAGCAGCCAGCTAATGGCGGGGGGCACCGGGGAGCTGTTTTTT.

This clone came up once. The CDR3 sequence is CASSPSGGNGQETQYF. The CDR3 coding sequence is TGTGCCAGCAGCCCTAGCGGGGGAAACGGTCAAGAGACCCAGTACTTC. The V call is TRBV9, the J call TRBJ2-5, with 10 bases matching TRBD2. The CDR3 has 16 amino acids. From germline, CDR1 is SGDLS and CDR2 YYNGEE. V lost 4 bases to trimming and J lost 2 bases; unmatched junction nucleotides: 8. Full variable domain (missing parts from reference TRBV9 and TRBJ2-5): DSGVTQTPKHLITATGQRVTLRCSPRSGDLSVYWYQQSLDQGLQFLIQYYNGEERAKGNILERFSAQQFPDLHSELNLSSLELGDSALYFCASSPSGGNGQETQYFGPGTRLLVL.

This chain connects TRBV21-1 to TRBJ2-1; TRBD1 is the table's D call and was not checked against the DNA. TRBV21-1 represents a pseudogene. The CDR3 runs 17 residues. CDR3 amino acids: CASPNRQGPRRNNEQFF. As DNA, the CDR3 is TGTGCCAGCCCTAACCGACAGGGCCCGCGGAGGAACAATGAGCAGTTCTTC.

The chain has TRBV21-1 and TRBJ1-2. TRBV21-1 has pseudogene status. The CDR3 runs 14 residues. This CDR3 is CASSLFRAAYGYTF. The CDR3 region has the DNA TGTGCCAGCAGTCTATTCCGGGCAGCGTATGGCTACACCTTC.

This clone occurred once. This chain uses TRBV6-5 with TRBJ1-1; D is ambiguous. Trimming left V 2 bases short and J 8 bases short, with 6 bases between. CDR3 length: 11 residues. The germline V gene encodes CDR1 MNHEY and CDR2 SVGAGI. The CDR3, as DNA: TGTGCCAGCAGTTACGCTTCCGAAGCTTTCTTT. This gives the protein CASSYASEAFF.

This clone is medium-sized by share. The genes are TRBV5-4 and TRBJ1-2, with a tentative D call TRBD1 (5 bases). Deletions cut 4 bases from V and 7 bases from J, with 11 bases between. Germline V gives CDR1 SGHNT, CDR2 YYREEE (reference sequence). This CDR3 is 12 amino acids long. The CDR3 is CASSEQGGGYTF. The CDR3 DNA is TGTGCCAGCAGCGAGCAGGGTGGTGGCTACACCTTC.

The CDR3 bases are TGCGCCAGCAGCTTTTCAGGACCTACTGGAAACACCATATATTTT. Protein product: CASSFSGPTGNTIYF. V gene TRBV5-1 combines with J gene TRBJ1-3, with unresolved D. Germline V gene data show CDR1 as SGHRS and CDR2 as YFSETQ. V dropped 2 bases and J dropped 2 bases, with 11 bases sitting between them. The CDR3 runs 15 residues.

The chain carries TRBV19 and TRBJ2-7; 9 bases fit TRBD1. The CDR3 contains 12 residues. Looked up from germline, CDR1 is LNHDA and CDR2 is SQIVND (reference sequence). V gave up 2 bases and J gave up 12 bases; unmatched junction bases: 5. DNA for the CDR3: TGTGCCAGTAGTATACCGGGACAGGGACCGTACTTC. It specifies CASSIPGQGPYF. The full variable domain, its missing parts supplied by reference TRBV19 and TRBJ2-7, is DGGITQSPKYLFRKEGQNVTLSCEQNLNHDAMYWYRQDPGQGLRLIYYSQIVNDFQKGDIAEGYSVSREKKESFPLTVTSAQKNPTAFYLCASSIPGQGPYFGPGTRLTVT.

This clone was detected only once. The CDR3 DNA follows: TGTGCCAGCAGCCCTAAGCTGACTAGTCGGAGGAGCTCCTACAATGAGCAGTTCTTC. Translation gives CASSPKLTSRRSSYNEQFF. The J gene is TRBJ2-1, the V gene TRBV7-6; weak D call: TRBD2 (6 bases). The CDR3 loop spans 19 amino acids. The V end was cut by 5 bases, the J end by 0 bases, with 23 bases between. Germline assignment: CDR1 SGHVS and CDR2 FNYEAQ.

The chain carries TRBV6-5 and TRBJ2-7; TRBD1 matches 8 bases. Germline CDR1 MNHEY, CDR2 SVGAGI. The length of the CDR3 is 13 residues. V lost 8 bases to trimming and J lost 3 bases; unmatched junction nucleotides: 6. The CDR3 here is CASRDRGVYEQYF. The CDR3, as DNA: TGTGCCAGCCGAGACAGGGGCGTCTACGAGCAGTACTTC.

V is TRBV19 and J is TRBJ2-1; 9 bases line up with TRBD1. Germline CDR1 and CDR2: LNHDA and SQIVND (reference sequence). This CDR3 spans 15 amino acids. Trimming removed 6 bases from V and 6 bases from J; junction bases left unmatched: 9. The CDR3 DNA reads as TGTGCCAGTAGCCGGACAGGGGCTGGGGCCAATGAGCAGTTCTTC. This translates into CASSRTGAGANEQFF. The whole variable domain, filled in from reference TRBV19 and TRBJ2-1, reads DGGITQSPKYLFRKEGQNVTLSCEQNLNHDAMYWYRQDPGQGLRLIYYSQIVNDFQKGDIAEGYSVSREKKESFPLTVTSAQKNPTAFYLCASSRTGAGANEQFFGPGTRLTVL.